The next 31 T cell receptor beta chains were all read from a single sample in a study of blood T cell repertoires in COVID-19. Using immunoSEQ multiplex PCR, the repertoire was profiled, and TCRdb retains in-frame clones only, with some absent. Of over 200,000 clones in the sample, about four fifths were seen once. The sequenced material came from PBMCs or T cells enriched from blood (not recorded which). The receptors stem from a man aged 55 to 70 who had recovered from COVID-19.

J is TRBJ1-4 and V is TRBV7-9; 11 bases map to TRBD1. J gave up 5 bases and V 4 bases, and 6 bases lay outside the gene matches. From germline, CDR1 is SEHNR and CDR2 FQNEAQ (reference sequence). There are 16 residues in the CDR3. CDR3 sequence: CASSSYRTGGNEKLFF. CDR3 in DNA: TGTGCCAGCAGCTCCTATCGGACAGGGGGCAATGAAAAACTGTTTTTT.

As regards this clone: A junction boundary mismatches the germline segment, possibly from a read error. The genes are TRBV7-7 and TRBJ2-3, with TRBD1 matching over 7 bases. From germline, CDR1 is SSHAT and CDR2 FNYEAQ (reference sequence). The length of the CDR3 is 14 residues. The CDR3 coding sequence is TGTGCTAGCAGCCCGCAAGGGGGCCTGGATACGCAGTATTTT. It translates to CASSPQGGLDTQYF.

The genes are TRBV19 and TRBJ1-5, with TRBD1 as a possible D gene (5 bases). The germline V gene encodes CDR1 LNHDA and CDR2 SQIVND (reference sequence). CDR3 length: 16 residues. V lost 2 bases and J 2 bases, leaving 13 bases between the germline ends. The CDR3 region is CASSIYLTRGNQPQHF. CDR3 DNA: TGTGCCAGTAGTATATACCTGACCAGGGGCAATCAGCCCCAGCATTTT.

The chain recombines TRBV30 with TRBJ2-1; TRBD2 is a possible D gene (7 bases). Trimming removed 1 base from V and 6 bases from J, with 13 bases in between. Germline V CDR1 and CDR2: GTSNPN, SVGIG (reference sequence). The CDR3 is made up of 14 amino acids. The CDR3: CAWSGGGASNEQFF. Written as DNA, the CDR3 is TGTGCCTGGAGTGGAGGGGGGGCCTCCAATGAGCAGTTCTTC. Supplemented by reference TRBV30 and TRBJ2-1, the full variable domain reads SQTIHQWPATLVQPVGSPLSLECTVEGTSNPNLYWYRQAAGRGLQLLFYSVGIGQISSEVPQNLSASRPQDRQFILSSKKLLLSDSGFYLCAWSGGGASNEQFFGPGTRLTVL.

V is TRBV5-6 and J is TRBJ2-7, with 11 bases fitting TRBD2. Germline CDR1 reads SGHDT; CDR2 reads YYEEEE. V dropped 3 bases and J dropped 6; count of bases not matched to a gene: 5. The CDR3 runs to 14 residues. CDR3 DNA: TGTGCCAGCAGCTCCCTCGGGACTAGCGGCGAGCAGTACTTC. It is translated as CASSSLGTSGEQYF.

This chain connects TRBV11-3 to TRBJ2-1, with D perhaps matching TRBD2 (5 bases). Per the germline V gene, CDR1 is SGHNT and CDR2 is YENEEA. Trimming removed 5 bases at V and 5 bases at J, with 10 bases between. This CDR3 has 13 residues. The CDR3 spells CASSRSGNNEQFF. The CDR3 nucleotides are TGTGCCAGCAGCCGGTCCGGGAACAATGAGCAGTTCTTC.

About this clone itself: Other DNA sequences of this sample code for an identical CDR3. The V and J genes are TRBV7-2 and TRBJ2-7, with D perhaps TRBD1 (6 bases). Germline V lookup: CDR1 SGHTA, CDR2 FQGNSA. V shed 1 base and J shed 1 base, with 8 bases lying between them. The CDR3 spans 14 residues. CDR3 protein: CASSLDRVSYEQYF. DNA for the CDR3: TGTGCCAGCAGCTTAGACAGGGTATCCTACGAGCAGTACTTC.

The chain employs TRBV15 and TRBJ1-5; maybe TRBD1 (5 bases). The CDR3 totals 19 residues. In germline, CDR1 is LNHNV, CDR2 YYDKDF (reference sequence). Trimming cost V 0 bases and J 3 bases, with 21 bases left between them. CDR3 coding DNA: TGTGCCACCAGCAGAGATATGGGGGGGAGGTGGAGTAACAATCAGCCCCAGCATTTT. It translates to CATSRDMGGRWSNNQPQHF.

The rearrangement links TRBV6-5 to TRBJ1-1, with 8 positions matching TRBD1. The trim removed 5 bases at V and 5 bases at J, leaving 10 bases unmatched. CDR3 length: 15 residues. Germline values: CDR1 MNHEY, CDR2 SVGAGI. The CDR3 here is CASSPGTGRQTEAFF. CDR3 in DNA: TGTGCCAGCAGTCCAGGGACAGGTCGGCAAACTGAAGCTTTCTTT.

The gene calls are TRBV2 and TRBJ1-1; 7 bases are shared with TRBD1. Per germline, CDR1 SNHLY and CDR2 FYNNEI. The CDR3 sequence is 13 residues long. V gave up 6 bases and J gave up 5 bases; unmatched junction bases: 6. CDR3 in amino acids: CASRLTGPTEAFF. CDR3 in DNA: TGTGCCAGCAGGTTGACAGGGCCTACTGAAGCTTTCTTT.

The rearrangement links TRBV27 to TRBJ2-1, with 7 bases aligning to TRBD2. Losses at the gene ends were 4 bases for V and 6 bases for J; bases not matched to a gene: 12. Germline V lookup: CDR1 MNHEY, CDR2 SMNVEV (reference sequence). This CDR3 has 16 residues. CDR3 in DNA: TGTGCCAGCAGTTCGCCGGGGGGACGTACAGGCAATGAGCAGTTCTTC. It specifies CASSSPGGRTGNEQFF.

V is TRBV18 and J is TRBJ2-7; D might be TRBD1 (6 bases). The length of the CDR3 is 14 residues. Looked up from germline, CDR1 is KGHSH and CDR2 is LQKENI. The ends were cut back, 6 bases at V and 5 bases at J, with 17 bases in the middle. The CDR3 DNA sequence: TGTGCCAGCTCCTCGAGGGGGACGGGCCACGAGCAGTACTTC. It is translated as CASSSRGTGHEQYF.

This chain's CDR3 is CATSDPGTSGGAVNEQFF. The CDR3 DNA reads as TGTGCCACCAGTGACCCAGGGACTAGCGGGGGGGCGGTGAATGAGCAGTTCTTC. The chain combines TRBV24-1 with TRBJ2-1; TRBD2 matches at 16 bases. Per the germline V gene, CDR1 is KGHDR and CDR2 is SFDVKD. This CDR3 has 18 amino acids. The V and J ends lost 4 bases and 7 bases, in that order; junction bases with no gene match: 9.

CDR3 protein: CASRPRATNEKLFF. CDR3 nucleotides: TGTGCCAGCAGGCCCCGCGCCACGAATGAAAAACTGTTTTTT. This rearrangement joins TRBV27 to TRBJ1-4; no clear D gene. The germline V gene encodes CDR1 MNHEY and CDR2 SMNVEV (reference sequence). Between the trimmed V and J ends, which lost 6 bases and 5 bases, there was a span of 13 bases. This CDR3 comprises 14 residues.

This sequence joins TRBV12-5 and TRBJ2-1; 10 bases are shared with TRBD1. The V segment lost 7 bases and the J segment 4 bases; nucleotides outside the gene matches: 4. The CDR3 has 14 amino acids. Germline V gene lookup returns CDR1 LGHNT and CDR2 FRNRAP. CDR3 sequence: CASVPGQGYNEQFF. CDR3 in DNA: TGTGCTAGTGTCCCGGGACAGGGGTACAATGAGCAGTTCTTC.

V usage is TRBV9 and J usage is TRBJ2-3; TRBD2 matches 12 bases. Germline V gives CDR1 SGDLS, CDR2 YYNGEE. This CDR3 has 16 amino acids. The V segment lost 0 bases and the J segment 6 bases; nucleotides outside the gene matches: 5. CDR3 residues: CASSVGGLAGRDTQYF. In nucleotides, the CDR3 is TGTGCCAGCAGCGTAGGAGGACTAGCGGGAAGGGATACGCAGTATTTT.

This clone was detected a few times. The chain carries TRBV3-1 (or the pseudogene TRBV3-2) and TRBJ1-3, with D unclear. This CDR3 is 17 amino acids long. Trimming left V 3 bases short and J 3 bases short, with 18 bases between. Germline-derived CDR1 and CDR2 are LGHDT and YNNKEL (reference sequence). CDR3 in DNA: TGTGCCAGCAGCCAGCGTTTTGACACCTCCGGTGGAAACACCATATATTTT. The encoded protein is CASSQRFDTSGGNTIYF.

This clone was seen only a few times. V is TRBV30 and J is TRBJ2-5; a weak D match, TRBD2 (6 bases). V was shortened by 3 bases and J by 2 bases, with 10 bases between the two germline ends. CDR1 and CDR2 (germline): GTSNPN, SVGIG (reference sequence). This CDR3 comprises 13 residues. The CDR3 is CAWRRGSQETQYF. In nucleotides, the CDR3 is TGTGCCTGGAGGCGGGGTAGTCAAGAGACCCAGTACTTC. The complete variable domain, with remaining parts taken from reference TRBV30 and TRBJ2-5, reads SQTIHQWPATLVQPVGSPLSLECTVEGTSNPNLYWYRQAAGRGLQLLFYSVGIGQISSEVPQNLSASRPQDRQFILSSKKLLLSDSGFYLCAWRRGSQETQYFGPGTRLLVL.

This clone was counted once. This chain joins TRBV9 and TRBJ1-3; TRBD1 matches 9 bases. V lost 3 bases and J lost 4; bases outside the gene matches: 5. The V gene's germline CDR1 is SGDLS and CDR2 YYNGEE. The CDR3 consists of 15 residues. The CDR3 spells CASSARTGAGNTIYF. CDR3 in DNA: TGTGCCAGCAGCGCCAGGACAGGGGCCGGAAACACCATATATTTT. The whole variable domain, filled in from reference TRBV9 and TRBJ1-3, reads DSGVTQTPKHLITATGQRVTLRCSPRSGDLSVYWYQQSLDQGLQFLIQYYNGEERAKGNILERFSAQQFPDLHSELNLSSLELGDSALYFCASSARTGAGNTIYFGEGSWLTVV.

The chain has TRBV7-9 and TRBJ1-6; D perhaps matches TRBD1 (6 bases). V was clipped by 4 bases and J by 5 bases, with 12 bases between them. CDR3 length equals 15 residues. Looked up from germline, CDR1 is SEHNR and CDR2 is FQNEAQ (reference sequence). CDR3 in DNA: TGTGCCAGCAGCTCGTCCGGGACACATAATTCACCCCTCCACTTT. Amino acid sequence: CASSSSGTHNSPLHF.

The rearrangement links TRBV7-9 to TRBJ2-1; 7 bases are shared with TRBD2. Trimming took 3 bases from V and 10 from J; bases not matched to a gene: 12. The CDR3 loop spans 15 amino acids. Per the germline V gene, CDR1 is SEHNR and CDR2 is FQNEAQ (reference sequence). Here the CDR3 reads CASSFAGGTLGEQFF. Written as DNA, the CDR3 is TGTGCCAGCAGCTTTGCCGGGGGGACCCTGGGGGAGCAGTTCTTC.

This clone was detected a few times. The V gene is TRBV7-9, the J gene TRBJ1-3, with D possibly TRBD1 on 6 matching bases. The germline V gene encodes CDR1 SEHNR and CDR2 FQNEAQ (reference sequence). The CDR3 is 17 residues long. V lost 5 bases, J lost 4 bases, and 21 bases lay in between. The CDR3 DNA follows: TGTGCCAGCAGCACCCAATCCTCGGGACAAGCAGGAAACACCATATATTTT. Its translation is CASSTQSSGQAGNTIYF.

CDR3 loop: CATSDSRIWRGGPDTQYF. CDR3 DNA sequence: TGTGCCACCAGTGATTCTCGGATTTGGCGGGGGGGCCCAGATACGCAGTATTTT. The chain combines TRBV24-1 with TRBJ2-3, with TRBD2 identical over 9 bases. CDR1 KGHDR and CDR2 SFDVKD come from the germline V gene. There are 18 residues in the CDR3. The V segment lost 2 bases and the J segment 4 bases; nucleotides outside the gene matches: 12.

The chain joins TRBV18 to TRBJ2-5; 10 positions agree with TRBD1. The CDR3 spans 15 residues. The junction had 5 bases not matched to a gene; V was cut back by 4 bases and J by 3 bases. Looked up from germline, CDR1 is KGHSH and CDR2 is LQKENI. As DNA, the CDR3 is TGTGCCAGCTCACGCTCCGGGACAGGGGAAGAGACCCAGTACTTC. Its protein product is CASSRSGTGEETQYF.

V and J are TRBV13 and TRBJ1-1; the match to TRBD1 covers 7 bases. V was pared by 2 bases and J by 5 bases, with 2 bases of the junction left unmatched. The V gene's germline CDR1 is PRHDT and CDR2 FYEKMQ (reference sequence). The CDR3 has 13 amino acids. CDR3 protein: CASSLSQGTEAFF. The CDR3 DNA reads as TGTGCCAGCAGCTTATCACAGGGGACTGAAGCTTTCTTT.

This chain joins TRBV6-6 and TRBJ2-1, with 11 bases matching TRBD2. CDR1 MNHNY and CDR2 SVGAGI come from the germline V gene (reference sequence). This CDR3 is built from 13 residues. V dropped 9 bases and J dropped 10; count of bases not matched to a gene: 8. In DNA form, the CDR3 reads TGTGCCAGTAATAGCGGGGGGGCTTGGGAGCAGTTCTTC. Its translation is CASNSGGAWEQFF.

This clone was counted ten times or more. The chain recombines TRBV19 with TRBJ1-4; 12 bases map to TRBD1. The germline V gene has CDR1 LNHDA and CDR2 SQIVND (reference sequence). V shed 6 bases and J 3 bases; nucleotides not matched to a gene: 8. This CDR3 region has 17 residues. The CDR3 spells CASSEGTGGSSNEKLFF. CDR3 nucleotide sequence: TGTGCCAGTAGCGAGGGGACAGGGGGCTCTTCTAATGAAAAACTGTTTTTT.

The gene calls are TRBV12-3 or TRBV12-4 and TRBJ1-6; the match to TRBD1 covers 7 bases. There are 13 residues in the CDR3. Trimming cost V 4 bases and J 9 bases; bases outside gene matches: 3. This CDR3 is CASSSQGISPLHF. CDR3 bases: TGTGCCAGCAGTTCACAGGGGATTTCACCCCTCCACTTT.

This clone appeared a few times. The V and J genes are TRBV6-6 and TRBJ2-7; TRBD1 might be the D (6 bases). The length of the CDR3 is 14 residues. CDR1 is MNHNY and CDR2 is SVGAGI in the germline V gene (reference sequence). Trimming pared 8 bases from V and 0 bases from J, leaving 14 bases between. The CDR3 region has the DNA TGTGCCAGCGGGTACAGGGTTAACTCCTACGAGCAGTACTTC. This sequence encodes CASGYRVNSYEQYF.

The CDR3 is CASSLAEAIEAFF. The CDR3 region has the DNA TGTGCCAGCAGCTTAGCTGAGGCAATTGAAGCTTTCTTT. The chain has TRBV11-2 and TRBJ1-1, with no clear D. CDR3 length: 13 residues. In germline, CDR1 is SGHAT, CDR2 FQNNGV. V lost 1 base and J lost 7, with 10 bases in between.

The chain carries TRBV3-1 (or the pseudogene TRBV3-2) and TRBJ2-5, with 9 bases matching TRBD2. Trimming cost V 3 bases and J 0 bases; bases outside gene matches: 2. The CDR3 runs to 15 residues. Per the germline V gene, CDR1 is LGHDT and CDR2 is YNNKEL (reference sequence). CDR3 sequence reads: CASSQGLAYQETQYF. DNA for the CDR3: TGTGCCAGCAGCCAGGGACTAGCCTACCAAGAGACCCAGTACTTC.